The 30 T cell receptor beta chains listed next were all sequenced from one sample in a study of shared clonotypes between healthy human individuals. Only CD45RO-negative cells positively selected for CCR7 counted as naive CD8 cells, so terminally differentiated effector memory CD45RA+ cells were excluded. TCRdb keeps only in-frame clones here, not all; method: immunoSEQ multiplex PCR. In the table there are about 2,100,000 clones, approximately 94% of which are singletons. Material for sequencing was naive CD8+ T cells from PBMCs. The receptors were sampled from a man aged 18 to 35 in good health. Some clones in this sample may be carry-over from other donors' samples.

The chain recombines TRBV30 with TRBJ2-3, with D possibly matching TRBD2 (5 bases). The CDR3 is made up of 16 amino acids. Trimming took off 3 bases at V and 4 bases at J, with 20 bases between the two ends. From germline, CDR1 is GTSNPN and CDR2 SVGIG (reference sequence). Here the CDR3 DNA reads TGTGCCTGGAGGCTTCGGACTTCCAACGGGGCAGATACGCAGTATTTT. Encoded protein: CAWRLRTSNGADTQYF.

As regards this clone: This sample includes further DNA sequences coding for the same CDR3. The J gene is TRBJ2-7, the V gene TRBV14; unclear D gene. Germline CDR1 and CDR2: SGHDN and FVKESK. V was clipped by 1 base and J by 4 bases, with 5 bases between them. This CDR3 spans 12 amino acids. This CDR3 is CASSQVGYEQYF. DNA for the CDR3: TGTGCCAGCAGCCAAGTGGGGTACGAGCAGTACTTC.

V is TRBV28 and J is TRBJ1-3, with D possibly matching TRBD1 (5 bases). V was clipped by 5 bases and J by 0 bases, with 17 bases between them. The CDR3 covers 17 residues. Germline assignment: CDR1 MDHEN and CDR2 SYDVKM. In DNA form, the CDR3 reads TGTGCCAGCAGTCGACCGGGGCCCCGTCGCTCTGGAAACACCATATATTTT. As protein: CASSRPGPRRSGNTIYF.

The chain employs TRBV4-1 and TRBJ2-7; TRBD1 aligns across 11 bases. From germline, CDR1 is MGHRA and CDR2 YSYEKL. After removal of 4 bases from V and 0 bases from J, the junction contained 14 bases not matched to a gene. This CDR3 spans 19 amino acids. The CDR3 DNA is TGCGCCAGCAGCCCCGAAGGACAGGGGGCGTTCATTTACTCCTACGAGCAGTACTTC. Translation: CASSPEGQGAFIYSYEQYF.

Regarding this clone: This may come from a read error, since a much larger clone is one base off. The chain carries TRBV6-6 and TRBJ2-7; D is unresolved. The germline gives CDR1 MNHNY, CDR2 SVGAGI (reference sequence). V gave up 6 bases and J gave up 1 base, with 4 bases separating them. This CDR3 is built from 11 residues. In nucleotides, the CDR3 is TGTGCCAGCAGCGAGTCCTACGAGCAGTACTTC. It specifies CASSESYEQYF.

The chain uses TRBV5-1 and TRBJ2-2; TRBD2 agrees at 13 bases. Per germline, CDR1 SGHRS and CDR2 YFSETQ. Losses at the gene ends were 4 bases for V and 1 base for J; bases not matched to a gene: 4. This CDR3 is built from 17 residues. CDR3 nucleotide sequence: TGCGCCAGCAGCCTCTGGACTAGCGGGGGGAACACCGGGGAGCTGTTTTTT. Translated, it gives CASSLWTSGGNTGELFF.

This chain uses TRBV7-9 with TRBJ2-5, with D possibly TRBD2 on 6 matching bases. Germline assignment: CDR1 SEHNR and CDR2 FQNEAQ (reference sequence). This CDR3 region has 14 residues. Trimming shortened V by 6 bases and J by 5 bases, and 16 bases separated the two germline ends. The CDR3 coding sequence is TGTGCCAGCAGGCACATTGGAGGGAAGGAGACCCAGTACTTC. Its protein product is CASRHIGGKETQYF.

J is TRBJ1-1 and V is TRBV25-1, with no clear D. The ends were cut back, 2 bases at V and 2 bases at J, with 6 bases in the middle. Germline assignment: CDR1 MGHDK and CDR2 SYGVNS. CDR3 length equals 13 residues. The CDR3 loop reads CASSETQNTEAFF. CDR3 coding DNA: TGTGCCAGCAGTGAAACTCAAAACACTGAAGCTTTCTTT.

V and J are TRBV7-8 and TRBJ2-7; 14 bases are shared with TRBD2. The CDR3 is 15 residues long. The J segment lost 7 bases and the V segment lost 5 bases, leaving 7 bases of the junction unmatched. Germline V gene lookup returns CDR1 SGHVS and CDR2 FQNEAQ. DNA of the CDR3: TGTGCCAGCAGCAAAGGGACTAGCGGGAGCACGGAGCAGTACTTC. As protein: CASSKGTSGSTEQYF.

As for this clone: Other DNA sequences in the sample encode the same CDR3. The chain has TRBV30 and TRBJ2-1; D is perhaps TRBD2 (6 bases). CDR1 GTSNPN and CDR2 SVGIG come from the germline V gene (reference sequence). V was trimmed by 0 bases and J by 5 bases, leaving 8 bases between them. There are 13 residues in the CDR3. CDR3 region: CAWSVGGDNEQFF. In DNA, the CDR3 is TGTGCCTGGAGTGTGGGCGGGGACAATGAGCAGTTCTTC.

The chain employs TRBV6-5 and TRBJ2-7; D could derive from TRBD1 or TRBD2 (7 bases each). Germline CDR1 is MNHEY and CDR2 is SVGAGI. Between the trimmed V and J ends, which lost 5 bases and 5 bases, there was a span of 19 bases. The CDR3 totals 15 residues. The CDR3 is CASSLRGGEKDEQYF. CDR3 sequence (DNA): TGTGCCAGCAGTCTCAGGGGGGGGGAAAAAGACGAGCAGTACTTC.

The rearrangement joins TRBV28 to TRBJ2-7; 7 bases map to TRBD2. CDR1 and CDR2 (germline): MDHEN, SYDVKM. The CDR3 is made up of 14 amino acids. Trimming took 4 bases from V and 0 from J; bases not matched to a gene: 3. CDR3 sequence (DNA): TGTGCCAGCAGTTCAAGCGGGAACTCCTACGAGCAGTACTTC. The encoded protein is CASSSSGNSYEQYF.

With respect to this clone: The sample contains more than one DNA sequence encoding this CDR3. This chain uses TRBV5-6 with TRBJ1-4; D is unresolved. V was shortened by 2 bases and J by 0 bases, with 5 bases between the two germline ends. The CDR3 spans 14 residues. Germline CDR1 and CDR2: SGHDT and YYEEEE. The chain's CDR3 is CASSFGTTNEKLFF. The CDR3 region has the DNA TGTGCCAGCAGCTTTGGGACAACTAATGAAAAACTGTTTTTT. The full variable domain, with the rest looked up from reference TRBV5-6 and TRBJ1-4, is DAGVTQSPTHLIKTRGQQVTLRCSPKSGHDTVSWYQQALGQGPQFIFQYYEEEERQRGNFPDRFSGHQFPNYSSELNVNALLLGDSALYLCASSFGTTNEKLFFGSGTQLSVL.

This chain connects TRBV6-5 to TRBJ2-1; D tentatively fits TRBD1 or TRBD2 (5 bases each). This CDR3 is 15 amino acids long. V was shortened by 5 bases and J by 2 bases, with 13 bases between the two germline ends. The germline CDR1 and CDR2 sequences are MNHEY and SVGAGI. The CDR3 spells CASSPGGRAYNEQFF. CDR3 DNA sequence: TGTGCCAGCAGTCCCGGAGGCAGGGCCTACAATGAGCAGTTCTTC.

The V call is TRBV2, the J call TRBJ1-1; D ambiguous. From germline, CDR1 is SNHLY and CDR2 FYNNEI. The V gene lost 2 bases and the J gene lost 1 base, with 17 bases spanning the gap. This CDR3 comprises 17 residues. The CDR3 region is CASSEREAPEGNTEAFF. In DNA, the CDR3 is TGTGCCAGCAGTGAACGTGAGGCCCCAGAAGGGAACACTGAAGCTTTCTTT. The full variable domain, rest sourced from reference TRBV2 and TRBJ1-1, is EPEVTQTPSHQVTQMGQEVILRCVPISNHLYFYWYRQILGQKVEFLVSFYNNEISEKSEIFDDQFSVERPDGSNFTLKIRSTKLEDSAMYFCASSEREAPEGNTEAFFGQGTRLTVV.

As concerns this clone: The same CDR3 also results from other DNA sequences found in this sample. The rearrangement joins TRBV30 to TRBJ1-5, with D maybe TRBD1 (5 bases). This CDR3 comprises 13 residues. Germline loops: CDR1 GTSNPN, CDR2 SVGIG (reference sequence). Trimming cost V 0 bases and J 5 bases, with 8 bases left between them. CDR3 DNA sequence: TGTGCCTGGAGTGTTGGCAGGGATCAGCCCCAGCATTTT. This sequence encodes CAWSVGRDQPQHF.

For this clone: This same CDR3 is encoded by further DNA sequences in the sample. The CDR3 sequence is CASSLGPSSYEQYF. As DNA, the CDR3 is TGTGCCAGCAGCTTGGGGCCGAGCTCCTACGAGCAGTACTTC. The genes are TRBV7-9 and TRBJ2-7; weak D call: TRBD1 (5 bases). This CDR3 comprises 14 residues. Germline assignment: CDR1 SEHNR and CDR2 FQNEAQ (reference sequence). V was shortened by 3 bases and J by 0 bases, with 9 bases between the two germline ends.

The chain uses TRBV2 and TRBJ2-7; a weak D match, TRBD1 (6 bases). Germline values: CDR1 SNHLY, CDR2 FYNNEI. The V end was cut by 4 bases, the J end by 2 bases, with 15 bases between. The CDR3 totals 15 residues. DNA for the CDR3: TGTGCCAGCAGTGGGCGGACAGTGCTAACCTACGAGCAGTACTTC. This sequence encodes CASSGRTVLTYEQYF.

J is TRBJ1-2 and V is TRBV9, with 7 bases aligning to TRBD1. J gave up 4 bases and V 4 bases, and 13 bases lay outside the gene matches. The CDR3 contains 16 residues. CDR1 and CDR2 (germline): SGDLS, YYNGEE. CDR3 nucleotides: TGTGCCAGCAGCCCGATCCCGGGGACAGAAGTCTATGGCTACACCTTC. Its protein is CASSPIPGTEVYGYTF.

The chain joins TRBV6-4 to TRBJ1-4, with 7 bases aligning to TRBD1. Trimming cost V 7 bases and J 0 bases; bases outside gene matches: 14. The CDR3 spans 18 residues. The germline CDR1 and CDR2 sequences are MRHNA and SNTAGT. The DNA of the CDR3 is TGTGCCAGCACATCAGGACAGGATAATGTTGCAACTAATGAAAAACTGTTTTTT. It specifies CASTSGQDNVATNEKLFF.

The chain uses TRBV29-1 and TRBJ2-3, with D unclear. With 5 bases removed from V and 8 bases from J, the gap between germline ends came to 8 bases. There are 10 residues in the CDR3. Germline loops: CDR1 SQVTM, CDR2 ANQGSEA. The CDR3 sequence is CSVSKGTQYF. CDR3 in DNA: TGCAGCGTTTCAAAGGGTACGCAGTATTTT.

V is TRBV6-1 and J is TRBJ1-5; no reliable D call. Trimming took 7 bases from V and 7 from J, leaving 17 bases between them. CDR1 and CDR2 (germline): MNHNS, SASEGT. The CDR3 length is 14 residues. The CDR3: CASTVRSNWQPQHF. The CDR3 coding sequence is TGTGCCAGCACCGTGCGGTCGAATTGGCAGCCCCAGCATTTT.

J is TRBJ2-7 and V is TRBV28, with D maybe TRBD1 (5 bases). The V and J ends lost 4 bases and 3 bases respectively, with 13 bases between them. CDR3 length equals 14 residues. The germline gives CDR1 MDHEN, CDR2 SYDVKM. As DNA, the CDR3 is TGTGCCAGCAGTTCCCCCAAGGACAACTACGAGCAGTACTTC. It yields the protein CASSSPKDNYEQYF.

V gene TRBV5-6 combines with J gene TRBJ2-7; TRBD2 agrees at 8 bases. Germline CDR1 is SGHDT and CDR2 is YYEEEE. The CDR3 is 15 residues long. J lost 3 bases, V lost 4 bases, and 9 bases had no gene match. CDR3 DNA sequence: TGTGCCAGCAGCCGGGGGGGCCCCGAATACTACGAGCAGTACTTC. It codes for CASSRGGPEYYEQYF.

This chain uses TRBV6-6 with TRBJ2-1; no firm D call. This CDR3 contains 14 residues. Germline CDR1 and CDR2: MNHNY and SVGAGI (reference sequence). V lost 0 bases, J lost 8 bases, and 11 bases lay in between. CDR3 in DNA: TGTGCCAGCAGTTACTCGAGCAGTGCCGATGAGCAGTTCTTC. It encodes CASSYSSSADEQFF.

This chain connects TRBV19 to TRBJ2-7; D gene uncertain. CDR1 and CDR2 from the germline V gene are LNHDA and SQIVND (reference sequence). V lost 4 bases to trimming and J lost 4 bases, with 17 bases between them. The CDR3 loop spans 15 amino acids. The CDR3 region has the DNA TGTGCCAGTAGTACGGACGGAAATCTAGGGTACGAGCAGTACTTC. It codes for CASSTDGNLGYEQYF.

The rearrangement joins TRBV6-6 to TRBJ1-6, with D unclear. CDR1 and CDR2 from the germline V gene are MNHNY and SVGAGI (reference sequence). The CDR3 loop spans 14 amino acids. The ends were cut back, 2 bases at V and 4 bases at J, with 6 bases in the middle. This CDR3 reads CASSYRTYNSPLHF. DNA for the CDR3: TGTGCCAGCAGTTACCGCACTTATAATTCACCCCTCCACTTT.

The rearrangement joins TRBV5-6 to TRBJ2-5; 8 positions agree with TRBD2. The germline CDR1 and CDR2 sequences are SGHDT and YYEEEE. The length of the CDR3 is 14 residues. With V trimmed by 4 bases and J by 2 bases, 4 bases remained unmatched. CDR3 coding DNA: TGTGCCAGCAGCCAAGCGGGAGTACAAGAGACCCAGTACTTC. Translated, it gives CASSQAGVQETQYF.

The V and J genes are TRBV11-2 and TRBJ2-7; D ambiguous. Germline assignment: CDR1 SGHAT and CDR2 FQNNGV. This CDR3 has 10 amino acids. Trimming took off 3 bases at V and 7 bases at J, with 4 bases between the two ends. The CDR3 reads CASSFREQYF. Here the CDR3 DNA reads TGTGCCAGCAGCTTCCGGGAGCAGTACTTC.

The chain is built from TRBV7-2 and TRBJ1-2, with 9 positions matching TRBD1. The CDR3 runs 19 residues. Trimming at V came to 0 bases and at J to 0 bases, leaving 11 bases not matched to a gene. CDR1 is SGHTA, CDR2 FQGNSA, per germline. The CDR3 spells CASSLAYLARQGANYGYTF. The CDR3 DNA is TGTGCCAGCAGCTTAGCCTACTTAGCCCGACAGGGGGCTAACTATGGCTACACCTTC.